The present T cell receptor (beta chain) was sequenced within a study of CD8 T cells in ankylosing spondylitis. With 10 bases clipped from V and 0 bases from J, the junction kept 10 bases outside the gene matches. CDR3 size: 16 residues. Germline V gene lookup returns CDR1 SNHLY and CDR2 FYNNEI. Construction of TCR beta libraries was performed using quantitative 5'-RACE with molecular barcodes. MiXCR, run by TCRdb on the 5' RACE reads, gives a single entry per CDR3 protein. The table lists more than 600,000 distinct CDR3 sequences, 15% to 20% of them singletons. This clonotype turned up a few times. Antigen: not known. Findings and caveats of the study: According to the report, clones linked to the disease were significantly enriched in matched synovial fluid samples taken from ankylosing spondylitis patients. A TCR beta motif of 7 or 8 highly homologous variants appeared characteristic of ankylosing spondylitis blood. Disease-linked clones, CD8+, were relatively rare in peripheral blood. There were earlier reports of some motif variants in reactive arthritis synovial fluid and blood.

The receptor comes from a male donor with ankylosing spondylitis. The V and J genes are TRBV2 and TRBJ2-1; 9 bases fit TRBD2. The specimen was blood, either unsorted or a sorted T cell fraction (not recorded which). The CDR3 region is CATADFSGSSYNEQFF. As DNA, the CDR3 is TGTGCCACCGCGGACTTTAGCGGGAGCTCCTACAATGAGCAGTTCTTC.